Listed here are 3 T cell receptor beta chains from one sample, sequenced in a study of shared clonotypes between healthy human individuals (TCRdb year 2020). The library was obtained by the immunoSEQ multiplex PCR assay. As stored in TCRdb, this immuneACCESS dataset retains in-frame rearrangements with V and J assigned. A fraction of the clones does not appear; measured against another copy, unresolved V genes explain less than half of the discrepancy, and the remainder lacks a known reason. This sample lists more than 2 million clones; around 95% were detected once. The biggest ten clones account for about 0.13% of the sample. The sequencing input was naive CD4+ T cells sorted from blood. The sample's cell subset or site label, in plain terms: CD45RA+ positively selected. The source is a man aged 18-30 years in good health.

The rearrangement joins TRBV7-9 to TRBJ1-2; 7 bases are shared with TRBD1. Trimming removed 1 base from V and 2 bases from J; junction bases left unmatched: 7. The CDR3 is 16 residues long. CDR1 and CDR2 (germline): SEHNR, FQNEAQ (reference sequence). The CDR3 DNA follows: TGTGCCAGCAGCTTAGTGACAGGGCTACAAAACTATGGCTACACCTTC. It is translated as CASSLVTGLQNYGYTF.

As for this clone: Other DNA variants within this sample encode the same CDR3. This chain uses TRBV7-9 with TRBJ2-5, with D possibly TRBD2 on 6 matching bases. In germline, CDR1 is SEHNR, CDR2 FQNEAQ (reference sequence). V lost 5 bases, J lost 4 bases, and 14 bases lay in between. The CDR3 is 14 amino acids. Here the CDR3 DNA reads TGTGCCAGCAGCCTCACCGGGGGTCGAGAGACCCAGTACTTC. It is translated as CASSLTGGRETQYF.

The V gene is TRBV9, the J gene TRBJ1-4; D not resolved. V was shortened by 0 bases and J by 8 bases, with 11 bases between the two germline ends. Germline values: CDR1 SGDLS, CDR2 YYNGEE. The CDR3 loop spans 14 amino acids. CDR3 sequence (DNA): TGTGCCAGCAGCGTAGAATCAAGAGGAGAAAAACTGTTTTTT. As protein: CASSVESRGEKLFF.